Following are 14 T cell receptor beta chains from one sample sequenced in a study of T cells after yellow fever vaccination (dated by TCRdb to the late 2010s). Library preparation used 5' RACE. For sequencing, an Illumina HiSeq 2500 was employed. Starting from the raw public reads, TCRdb applied fastp trimming at Q25, assembled clones with MiXCR and retained in-frame beta chains. Every distinct CDR3 protein forms one entry, paired with its most common genes and DNA. The sample yields tens of thousands of distinct CDR3 sequences; approximately 7.7% were counted once. In total, the top ten clones hold 35% to 45% of the sample. This sample's treatment or condition label indicates: live attenuated yellow fever vaccine strain. The sequencing used CD8+ T cells sorted from PBMCs, collected about 5 days after the first yellow fever vaccination. All receptors derive from a man aged 18 to 29 who received the YFV17D yellow fever vaccine.

This clonotype was recorded at least ten times. The chain joins TRBV5-6 to TRBJ2-3; D is unresolved. The CDR3 is 11 residues long. V lost 0 bases to trimming and J lost 6 bases, with 2 bases between them. Per the germline V gene, CDR1 is SGHDT and CDR2 is YYEEEE. In DNA form, the CDR3 reads TGTGCCAGCAGCTTGGCCGATACGCAGTATTTT. Encoded protein: CASSLADTQYF. The whole variable domain, remainder taken from reference TRBV5-6 and TRBJ2-3, is DAGVTQSPTHLIKTRGQQVTLRCSPKSGHDTVSWYQQALGQGPQFIFQYYEEEERQRGNFPDRFSGHQFPNYSSELNVNALLLGDSALYLCASSLADTQYFGPGTRLTVL.

This clonotype showed up many times. The chain is built from TRBV25-1 and TRBJ2-5; 8 nucleotides agree with TRBD1. The trim removed 2 bases at V and 5 bases at J, leaving 7 bases unmatched. CDR3 size: 15 residues. The germline gives CDR1 MGHDK, CDR2 SYGVNS. The CDR3 nucleotides read TGTGCCAGCAGTGAAGCCGGACAGGGTATCGAGACCCAGTACTTC. Protein sequence: CASSEAGQGIETQYF.

The rearrangement links TRBV6-1 to TRBJ1-5; D is undetermined. CDR3 size: 13 residues. Trimming pared 6 bases from V and 10 bases from J, leaving 16 bases between. CDR1 and CDR2 (germline): MNHNS, SASEGT. The chain's CDR3 is CASSPGRASPQHF. DNA of the CDR3: TGTGCCAGCAGCCCAGGAAGGGCGAGCCCCCAGCATTTT.

Ten or more counts support this clonotype. V and J are TRBV7-9 and TRBJ2-7; D gene ambiguous. The germline V gene encodes CDR1 SEHNR and CDR2 FQNEAQ (reference sequence). Deletions cut 5 bases from V and 3 bases from J, with 8 bases between. There are 12 residues in the CDR3. CDR3 residues: CASSQTGYEQYF. The CDR3 DNA sequence: TGTGCCAGCAGCCAAACGGGCTACGAGCAGTACTTC. The full variable domain, rest sourced from reference TRBV7-9 and TRBJ2-7, is DTGVSQNPRHKITKRGQNVTFRCDPISEHNRLYWYRQTLGQGPEFLTYFQNEAQLEKSRLLSDRFSAERPKGSFSTLEIQRTEQGDSAMYLCASSQTGYEQYFGPGTRLTVT.

This clonotype was observed a handful of times. This chain joins TRBV30 and TRBJ2-1, with 10 bases aligning to TRBD1. The germline V gene has CDR1 GTSNPN and CDR2 SVGIG (reference sequence). CDR3 size: 13 residues. After removal of 6 bases from V and 3 bases from J, the junction contained 2 bases not matched to a gene. The CDR3 here is CACRTGGYNEQFF. For the CDR3, the DNA is TGTGCCTGTAGGACAGGGGGCTACAATGAGCAGTTCTTC.

This clonotype was seen more than once but under ten times. V is TRBV7-8 and J is TRBJ2-1, with a weak D call TRBD1 (5 bases). Trimming took off 1 base at V and 6 bases at J, with 13 bases between the two ends. Germline V gives CDR1 SGHVS, CDR2 FQNEAQ. The CDR3 consists of 15 residues. The CDR3 loop reads CASSLGAGSGNEQFF. CDR3 DNA: TGTGCCAGCAGCTTAGGGGCAGGGTCGGGCAATGAGCAGTTCTTC. The full variable domain, in which reference TRBV7-8 and TRBJ2-1 provide the parts outside the CDR3, is GAGVSQSPRYKVAKRGQDVALRCDPISGHVSLFWYQQALGQGPEFLTYFQNEAQLDKSGLPSDRFFAERPEGSVSTLKIQRTQQEDSAVYLCASSLGAGSGNEQFFGPGTRLTVL.

Notes on this clonotype: A much larger clonotype is one base distant, so this may be a read error. This chain connects TRBV5-1 to TRBJ1-1, with 9 bases fitting TRBD1. Germline CDR1 SGHRS, CDR2 YFSETQ. There are 15 residues in the CDR3. The CDR3 region is CGSSPTVTGGTEAFF. CDR3 in DNA: TGCGGCAGCAGTCCTACCGTGACAGGGGGAACTGAAGCTTTCTTT. The full variable domain, in which reference TRBV5-1 and TRBJ1-1 provide the parts outside the CDR3, is KAGVTQTPRYLIKTRGQQVTLSCSPISGHRSVSWYQQTPGQGLQFLFEYFSETQRNKGNFPGRFSGRQFSNSRSEMNVSTLELGDSALYLCGSSPTVTGGTEAFFGQGTRLTVV.

This chain uses TRBV13 with TRBJ1-3; weak D call: TRBD1 (6 bases). The CDR3 runs to 16 residues. The V and J ends lost 2 bases and 4 bases respectively, with 15 bases between them. CDR1 and CDR2 (germline): PRHDT, FYEKMQ (reference sequence). The CDR3 sequence: CASSLTYRAAGNTIYF. CDR3 coding DNA: TGTGCCAGCAGCTTAACGTACAGGGCGGCAGGAAACACCATATATTTT.

This clonotype came up a few times. The chain couples TRBV12-3 or TRBV12-4 to TRBJ1-1; D is perhaps TRBD1 (6 bases). The CDR3 loop spans 12 amino acids. V shed 8 bases and J shed 9 bases, with 16 bases lying between them. CDR3 sequence: CASSVIGGQAFF. For the CDR3, the DNA is TGTGCCAGCTCAGTAATAGGGGGGCAAGCTTTCTTT.

This clonotype was observed at least ten times. J is TRBJ2-2 and V is TRBV5-1; tentatively, D is TRBD1 (6 bases). The length of the CDR3 is 17 residues. Trimming stripped 2 bases from V and 0 bases from J, with 14 bases between. In germline, CDR1 is SGHRS, CDR2 YFSETQ. For the CDR3, the DNA is TGCGCCAGCAGCTTCAGATCAGGACAGCCGAACACCGGGGAGCTGTTTTTT. Residues: CASSFRSGQPNTGELFF.

This clonotype has a handful of counts. This chain joins TRBV7-9 and TRBJ2-5; TRBD1 aligns across 7 bases. Germline values: CDR1 SEHNR, CDR2 FQNEAQ (reference sequence). V lost 5 bases and J lost 2; bases outside the gene matches: 14. The CDR3 loop spans 17 amino acids. CDR3 region: CASSHIQKDRPQETQYF. CDR3 sequence (DNA): TGTGCCAGCAGCCACATTCAAAAGGACAGGCCTCAAGAGACCCAGTACTTC.

This chain connects TRBV5-5 to TRBJ1-5; 8 bases align to TRBD1. Looked up from germline, CDR1 is SGHKS and CDR2 is YYEKEE (reference sequence). V was clipped by 0 bases and J by 3 bases; unmatched bases: 5. The CDR3 loop spans 16 amino acids. The CDR3 region has the DNA TGTGCCAGCAGCTTGGTTCACAGGGGGGACAATCAGCCCCAGCATTTT. This sequence encodes CASSLVHRGDNQPQHF.

This rearrangement joins TRBV11-2 to TRBJ2-5, with D tentatively TRBD1 or TRBD2 (5 bases each). CDR3 length: 15 amino acids. Germline V lookup: CDR1 SGHAT, CDR2 FQNNGV. V was pared by 6 bases and J by 3 bases, with 17 bases between. CDR3 in amino acids: CASRPEGWAEETQYF. The CDR3 DNA is TGTGCCAGCAGACCAGAGGGGTGGGCCGAAGAGACCCAGTACTTC.

This rearrangement joins TRBV15 to TRBJ2-1; D may correspond to TRBD1 or TRBD2 (7 bases each). This CDR3 is built from 15 residues. Germline V gene sequence: CDR1 LNHNV, CDR2 YYDKDF (reference sequence). V shed 6 bases and J shed 2 bases, with 14 bases lying between them. As DNA, the CDR3 is TGTGCCACCAGAGACAGGGAGGGAGCCTACAATGAGCAGTTCTTC. Protein: CATRDREGAYNEQFF. Variable domain in full (rest from reference TRBV15 and TRBJ2-1): DAMVIQNPRYQVTQFGKPVTLSCSQTLNHNVMYWYQQKSSQAPKLLFHYYDKDFNNEADTPDNFQSRRPNTSFCFLDIRSPGLGDTAMYLCATRDREGAYNEQFFGPGTRLTVL.